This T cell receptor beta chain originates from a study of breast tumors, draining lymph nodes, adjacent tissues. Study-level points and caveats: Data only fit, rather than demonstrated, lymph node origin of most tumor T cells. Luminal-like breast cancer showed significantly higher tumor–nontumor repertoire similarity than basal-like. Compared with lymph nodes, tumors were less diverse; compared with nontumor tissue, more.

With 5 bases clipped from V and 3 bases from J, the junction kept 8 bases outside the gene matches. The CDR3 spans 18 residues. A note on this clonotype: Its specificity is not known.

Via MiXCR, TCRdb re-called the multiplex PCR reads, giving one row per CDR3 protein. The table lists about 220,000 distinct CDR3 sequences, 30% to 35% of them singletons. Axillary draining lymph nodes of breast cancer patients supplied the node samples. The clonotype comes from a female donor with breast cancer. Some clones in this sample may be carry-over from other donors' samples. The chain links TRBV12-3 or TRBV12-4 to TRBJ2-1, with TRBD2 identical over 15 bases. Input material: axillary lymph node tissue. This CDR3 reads CASSVGLAGGGFYNEQFF. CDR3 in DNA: TGTGCCAGCAGTGTCGGACTAGCGGGAGGGGGTTTCTACAATGAGCAGTTCTTC.